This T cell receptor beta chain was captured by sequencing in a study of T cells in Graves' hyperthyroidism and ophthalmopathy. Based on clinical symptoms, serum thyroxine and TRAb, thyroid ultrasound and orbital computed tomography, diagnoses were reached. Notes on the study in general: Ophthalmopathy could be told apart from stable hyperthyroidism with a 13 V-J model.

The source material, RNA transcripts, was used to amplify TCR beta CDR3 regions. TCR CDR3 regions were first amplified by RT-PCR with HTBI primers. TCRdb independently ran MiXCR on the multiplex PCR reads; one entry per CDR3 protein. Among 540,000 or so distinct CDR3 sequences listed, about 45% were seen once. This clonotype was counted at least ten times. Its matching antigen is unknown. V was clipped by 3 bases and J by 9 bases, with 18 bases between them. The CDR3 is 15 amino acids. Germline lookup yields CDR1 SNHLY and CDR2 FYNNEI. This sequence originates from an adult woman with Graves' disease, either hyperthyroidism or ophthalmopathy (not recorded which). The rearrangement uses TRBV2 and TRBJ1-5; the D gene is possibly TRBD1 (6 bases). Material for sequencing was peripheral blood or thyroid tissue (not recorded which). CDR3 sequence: CASSEGQLQGLPQHF. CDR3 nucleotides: TGTGCCAGCAGTGAGGGTCAGCTACAGGGTCTGCCCCAGCATTTT.